Shown below are 6 T cell receptor beta chains from a single sample sequenced in a study of T cells in Graves' hyperthyroidism and ophthalmopathy. Amplification of TCR beta CDR3 regions was performed using RNA transcripts as template. The primer set for the first-round RT-PCR of the TCR CDR3 was HTBI. Each CDR3 protein is one row after TCRdb ran MiXCR on the multiplex PCR reads. The profile shows hundreds of thousands of distinct CDR3 sequences, roughly 19% of them singletons. Material for sequencing was blood. The receptors were gathered from a man between 50 and 59 years old with Graves' ophthalmopathy.

This clonotype was picked up many times. The chain carries TRBV3-1 and TRBJ2-3; a weak D match, TRBD2 (5 bases). Germline V gene lookup returns CDR1 LGHDT and CDR2 YNNKEL (reference sequence). The CDR3 runs to 13 residues. The V end lost 2 bases, the J end lost 5 bases, and 8 bases lay between the germline ends. The CDR3: CASSQYRGDTQYF. CDR3 nucleotides: TGTGCCAGCAGCCAATATCGGGGAGATACGCAGTATTTT.

About this clonotype: Being one base from a much bigger clone, this may be a read error. The chain uses TRBV7-9 and TRBJ2-5; tentative D call: TRBD2 (5 bases). Germline CDR1 SEHNR, CDR2 FQNEAQ (reference sequence). This CDR3 spans 12 amino acids. The CDR3, as DNA: TGTGCCAGCAGACTAGTACAAGAGGCCCAGTACTTC. It translates to CASRLVQEAQYF. The complete variable domain, with remaining parts taken from reference TRBV7-9 and TRBJ2-5, reads DTGVSQNPRHKITKRGQNVTFRCDPISEHNRLYWYRQTLGQGPEFLTYFQNEAQLEKSRLLSDRFSAERPKGSFSTLEIQRTEQGDSAMYLCASRLVQEAQYFGPGTRLLVL.

This clonotype was detected ten times or more. This chain joins TRBV27 and TRBJ1-2, with 10 bases matching TRBD1. The V gene end was trimmed by 5 bases and the J gene end by 4 bases; junction bases not matched to a gene: 4. This CDR3 spans 14 amino acids. Germline CDR1 and CDR2: MNHEY and SMNVEV (reference sequence). The CDR3 DNA reads as TGTGCCAGCAGTCCAAGGGACAGGGGCTATGGCTACACCTTC. This translates into CASSPRDRGYGYTF.

This clonotype showed up many times. The V call is TRBV3-1, the J call TRBJ2-1; the match to TRBD2 covers 7 bases. This CDR3 is built from 15 residues. Unmatched junction bases numbered 4, after V lost 1 base and J lost 4 bases. The V gene's germline CDR1 is LGHDT and CDR2 YNNKEL (reference sequence). The CDR3 reads CASSQGGSRYNEQFF. Here the CDR3 DNA reads TGTGCCAGCAGCCAAGGCGGGAGTAGGTACAATGAGCAGTTCTTC.

To note about this clonotype: Being one base from a much bigger clone, this may be a read error. This likely comes from a read error, as the CDR3 has no conserved phenylalanine or tryptophan at its end. V is TRBV18 and J is TRBJ1-5; 9 bases agree with TRBD1. V shed 3 bases and J 4 bases; nucleotides not matched to a gene: 7. This CDR3 is built from 16 residues. The germline V gene has CDR1 KGHSH and CDR2 LQKENI. The CDR3 DNA reads as TGTGCCAGCTCACCGCCCGGGACAGGGAGAAATCAGCCCCAGCATCTT. The encoded protein is CASSPPGTGRNQPQHL.

This clonotype was found many times. The chain joins TRBV27 to TRBJ2-7; TRBD1 aligns across 7 bases. CDR1 is MNHEY, CDR2 SMNVEV, per germline (reference sequence). Trimming cost V 4 bases and J 4 bases; bases outside gene matches: 10. The CDR3 covers 15 residues. DNA for the CDR3: TGTGCCAGCAGTTCCCAGCCGGGACAGATATACGAGCAGTACTTC. It codes for CASSSQPGQIYEQYF.